This T cell receptor beta chain was recovered during a study of T-cell memory formation after mild COVID-19. As for the study in general: Among the donors, TCR clusters were largely specific to each donor.

Notes on the study in general: The study found balanced CD4/CD8 in clones contracting day 15 to 85 and a CD4+ lean in later expanders. Second-wave clones that peaked on day 37 lacked confirmed SARS-CoV-2 specificity. The pre-infection memory compartment contained some responding clones, suggesting cross-reactive memory joined.

One entry per CDR3 protein results from TCRdb running MiXCR on the 5' RACE reads. This sample carries about 400,000 distinct CDR3 sequences, approximately 19% of them seen once, and the ten largest clones take about 22%. There are a few counts of this clonotype. Its antigen is unknown. Deletions cut 5 bases from V and 2 bases from J, with 11 bases between. There are 14 residues in the CDR3. Per germline, CDR1 MNHEY and CDR2 SMNVEV (reference sequence). This sequence originates from a man aged 18 to 35 who had mild COVID-19 (a few samples of this study predate the infection). Cell type and time point are not known. Sequencing input: PBMCs or a T cell subset sorted from them (not recorded which). The chain links TRBV27 to TRBJ2-3; D might be TRBD2 (6 bases). CDR3: CASSRRATTDTQYF. The CDR3 DNA sequence: TGTGCCAGCAGTCGGAGGGCGACCACAGATACGCAGTATTTT.